A selection of T cell receptor beta chains follows, all from one sample in a study of T cells in Graves' hyperthyroidism and ophthalmopathy. TCRdb reprocessed the multiplex PCR reads via MiXCR and lists one record per CDR3 protein. Of a few hundred thousand distinct CDR3 sequences in the sample, approximately 25% are singletons; the top ten hold roughly 80%. Source material: blood. The receptors were sampled from a middle-aged man with Graves' hyperthyroidism. Each CDR3 is given with its conserved first and last residue. Each record gives: V gene, J gene, D gene, clone size, CDR3 DNA, CDR3 protein. A D gene is named only where the DNA matches it firmly. Clone sizes are given selectively: once, few, many, or a class where the clone is expanded.

TRBV5-1	TRBJ2-1	TRBD2	many	TGCGCCAGCAGCTCCGGACTAGCGACCGCGAGCTCCTACAATGAGCAGTTCTTC	CASSSGLATASSYNEQFF
TRBV5-1	TRBJ2-2	-	-	TGCGCCAGCAGCTTTGGTGCCAGTTCTGGCGGGGAGCTGTTTTTT	CASSFGASSGGELFF
TRBV12-3/TRBV12-4	TRBJ1-1	TRBD1	-	TGTGCCAGCAGTGCCAGGGGGGAAGCTTTCTTT	CASSARGEAFF
TRBV3-1	TRBJ2-7	-	many	TGTGCCAGCGTAAGCAGCTCCTACGAGCAGTACTTC	CASVSSSYEQYF
TRBV24-1	TRBJ2-5	-	many	TGTGCCACCAGTGATTTGGTGGAGACCCAGTACTTC	CATSDLVETQYF
TRBV2	TRBJ2-1	-	-	TGTGCCAGCAAGGGTAGGGGCTACAATGAGCAGTTCTTC	CASKGRGYNEQFF
TRBV18	TRBJ2-7	TRBD2	-	TGTGCCAGCTCCCCCCTGCCAGCGGGATACTCCTACGAGCAGTACTTC	CASSPLPAGYSYEQYF
TRBV6-1	TRBJ2-3	-	-	TGTGCCAGCACCGATTTAATACAGATTACAGATACGCAGTATTTT	CASTDLIQITDTQYF
TRBV5-6	TRBJ1-6	-	once	TGTGCCAGCAGCTTGGTGGGGGGGACACCAAGCTCCTATAATTCACCCCTCCACTTT	CASSLVGGTPSSYNSPLHF
TRBV28	TRBJ1-4	TRBD1	few	TGTGCCAGCAGTCCCTCACCGGGACAGGGGGTTGAAAAACTGTTTTTT	CASSPSPGQGVEKLFF
TRBV6-1	TRBJ2-3	-	few	TGTGCCAGCAGTGAGTTAGGCGGGAATTCGGATACGCAGTATTTT	CASSELGGNSDTQYF
TRBV29-1	TRBJ2-3	-	-	TGCAGCGTTGGGGCCTCAGATACGCAGTATTTT	CSVGASDTQYF
TRBV6-1	TRBJ1-5	-	-	TGTGCCAGCAGTGACAGGCTAGATAGCAATCAGCCCCAGCATTTT	CASSDRLDSNQPQHF
TRBV10-3	TRBJ2-7	-	-	TGTGCCATCAGTGAGGGCGAGGGCTACGAGCAGTACTTC	CAISEGEGYEQYF
TRBV11-2	TRBJ2-7	-	many	TGTGCCAGCAGCTTAGACCGGTTGTCCTACGAGCAGTACTTC	CASSLDRLSYEQYF
TRBV11-2	TRBJ2-1	-	many	TGTGCCAGCACCCCCGGACTGGCGTCTTACAATGAGCAGTTCTTC	CASTPGLASYNEQFF
TRBV11-2	TRBJ2-2	TRBD2	-	TGTGCCAGCAGCTTAGAGCAAGTAGCGGGAGCGAACACCGGGGAGCTGTTTTTT	CASSLEQVAGANTGELFF
TRBV10-3	TRBJ2-5	-	-	TGTGCCATCAGTGCTGGTGGCGCCCAAGAGACCCAGTACTTC	CAISAGGAQETQYF
TRBV12-3/TRBV12-4	TRBJ2-7	TRBD2	many	TGTGCCAGCAGTCAGACTAGCGGGAGCCGCGAGCAGTACTTC	CASSQTSGSREQYF
TRBV2	TRBJ1-2	-	few	TGTGCCAGCTCCCCAGGCAACCGGTATGGCTACACCTTC	CASSPGNRYGYTF
TRBV5-1	TRBJ2-1	TRBD2	few	TGCGCCAGCAGCCTTTCCGGGACTACCCTACATGAGCAGTTCTTC	CASSLSGTTLHEQFF
TRBV20-1	TRBJ2-3	-	-	TGCAGTGCTAGGGGGGGAGCGAGCACAGATACGCAGTATTTT	CSARGGASTDTQYF
TRBV11-2	TRBJ1-1	TRBD1	few	TGTGCCAGCAGCCCGAAGACAGGGTTGAACACTGAAGCTTTCTTT	CASSPKTGLNTEAFF
TRBV7-3	TRBJ2-1	TRBD2	many	TGTGCCAGCAGCCTCAACCCCGGACTAGCGGGGTACAATGAGCAGTTCTTC	CASSLNPGLAGYNEQFF
TRBV11-3	TRBJ2-7	-	-	TGTGCCAGCAGCCCACTCGGCAGGGGGGGATCCTACGAGCAGTACTTC	CASSPLGRGGSYEQYF
TRBV20-1	TRBJ2-1	-	-	TGCAGTGTTTACTCCTCCTACAATGAGCAGTTCTTC	CSVYSSYNEQFF
TRBV6-5	TRBJ2-5	-	-	TGTGCCAGCAGTTACTTGACAGGCCAAGAGACCCAGTACTTC	CASSYLTGQETQYF
TRBV12-3/TRBV12-4	TRBJ2-4	TRBD2	-	TGTGCCAGCAGTCCCGGACAGGGAGTGCTAGCGGGAGTGAACATTCAGTACTTC	CASSPGQGVLAGVNIQYF
TRBV6-1	TRBJ1-4	TRBD1	few	TGTGCCAGCAGTGAGGGACAGGCTGAAAAACTGTTTTTT	CASSEGQAEKLFF
TRBV11-1	TRBJ2-5	TRBD2	many	TGTGCCAGCAGCCAACGAGTGGCCGGACTAGCAGGAGAGACCCAGTACTTC	CASSQRVAGLAGETQYF
TRBV3-1	TRBJ2-7	TRBD1	few	TGTGCCAGCAGCCACTGGGACAGCAACTACGAGCAGTACTTC	CASSHWDSNYEQYF
TRBV28	TRBJ2-7	-	-	TGTGCCAGCAGTTGGACAGTCTACGAGCAGTACTTC	CASSWTVYEQYF
TRBV12-3/TRBV12-4	TRBJ2-1	TRBD2	-	TGTGCCAGCAGTTCCGGGACTAGCGGGGTTAGCTCCTACAATGAGCAGTTCTTC	CASSSGTSGVSSYNEQFF
TRBV12-3/TRBV12-4	TRBJ1-4	-	-	TGTGCCAGCAGCGACAGAAATAATGAAAAACTGTTTTTT	CASSDRNNEKLFF
TRBV20-1	TRBJ1-1	TRBD1	-	TGCAGTGCTAGAGAACAGGGGACGGCTTTCTTT	CSAREQGTAFF
TRBV28	TRBJ2-3	-	many	TGTGCCATCCGGACAGCCAGTCTCACAGATACGCAGTATTTT	CAIRTASLTDTQYF
TRBV5-1	TRBJ2-3	TRBD1	few	TGCGCCAGCAGCTTTGTGACAGGGGGCATAAATACGCAGTATTTT	CASSFVTGGINTQYF